This T cell receptor beta chain was identified during a study of T cell changes during pregnancy in multiple sclerosis. Clones were sequenced by immunoSEQ multiplex PCR, and TCRdb holds only the in-frame ones, with some missing. The data show about 51,000 clones, with approximately 94% seen just once and 0.5% to 0.7% held by the top ten. This TCR derives from a female donor with multiple sclerosis, enrolled in a pregnancy study. Sequenced material: CD4+ T cells from peripheral blood mononuclear cells, taken in the second trimester of pregnancy.

CDR3 sequence reads: CASSLDGTATDTQYF. The CDR3 nucleotides read TGTGCCAGCAGCTTAGATGGGACAGCCACAGATACGCAGTATTTT. J is TRBJ2-3 and V is TRBV11-2, with 7 bases that match TRBD1. Losses at the gene ends were 0 bases for V and 2 bases for J; bases not matched to a gene: 2. The CDR3 has 15 amino acids. Germline V gives CDR1 SGHAT, CDR2 FQNNGV.